This entry describes one T cell receptor (beta chain). In the authors' workflow: Estimation of nucleated cell counts was performed using reference gene primer amplification. Assay: immunoSEQ multiplex PCR; the TCRdb copy retains only in-frame clones and omits some. Clonal size and the V and J genes are those of that table, whereas D and trimming came from the DNA. The table records approximately 150,000 clones, 84% of them present only once. This CDR3 is 16 amino acids long. V shed 2 bases and J 3 bases; nucleotides not matched to a gene: 6. Germline V lookup: CDR1 MNHEY, CDR2 SVGEGT. The data belong to a study of blood T cell repertoires in COVID-19. Study context: T cells, B-cell-depleted T cells, or PBMCs supplied cDNA or gDNA.

The sequencing sample was made of peripheral blood. The V gene is TRBV6-2 or TRBV6-3, the J gene TRBJ2-2; the match to TRBD2 covers 7 bases. The TCR was taken from a woman aged 80 or over with COVID-19, enrolled during active disease. In nucleotides, the CDR3 is TGTGCCAGCAGTTACCCACCCGGGGGGTACACCGGGGAGCTGTTTTTT. Translating gives CASSYPPGGYTGELFF.